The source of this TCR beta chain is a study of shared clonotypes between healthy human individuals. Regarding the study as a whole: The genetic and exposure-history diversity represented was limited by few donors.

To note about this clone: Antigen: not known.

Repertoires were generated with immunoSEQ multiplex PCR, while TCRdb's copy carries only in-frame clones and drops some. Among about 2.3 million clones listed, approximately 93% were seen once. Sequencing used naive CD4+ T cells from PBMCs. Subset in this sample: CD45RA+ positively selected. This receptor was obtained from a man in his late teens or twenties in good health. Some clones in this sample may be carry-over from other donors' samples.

The CDR3 sequence: CASLYREGTDTQYF. In DNA form, the CDR3 reads TGTGCCAGCCTCTACCGGGAGGGCACAGATACGCAGTATTTT. The V gene is TRBV2, the J gene TRBJ2-3, with TRBD2 matching over 7 bases. Germline V lookup: CDR1 SNHLY, CDR2 FYNNEI. V was pared by 8 bases and J by 1 base, with 6 bases of the junction left unmatched. This CDR3 contains 14 residues.